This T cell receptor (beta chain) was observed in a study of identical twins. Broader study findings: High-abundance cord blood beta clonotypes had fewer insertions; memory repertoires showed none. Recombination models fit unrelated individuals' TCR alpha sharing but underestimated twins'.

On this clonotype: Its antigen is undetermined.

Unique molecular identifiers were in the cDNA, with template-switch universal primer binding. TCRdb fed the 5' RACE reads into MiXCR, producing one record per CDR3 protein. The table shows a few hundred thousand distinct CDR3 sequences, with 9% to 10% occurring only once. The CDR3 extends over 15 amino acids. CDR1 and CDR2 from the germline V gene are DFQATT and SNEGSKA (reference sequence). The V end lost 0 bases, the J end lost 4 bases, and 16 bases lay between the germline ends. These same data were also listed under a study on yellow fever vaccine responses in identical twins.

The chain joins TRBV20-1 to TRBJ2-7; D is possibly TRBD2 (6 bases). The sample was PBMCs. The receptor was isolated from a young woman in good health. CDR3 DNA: TGCAGTGCTAGAGATTACGCGGGATCCGGGTACGAGCAGTACTTC. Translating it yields CSARDYAGSGYEQYF.